This entry is about one TCR beta chain. Its antigen is as yet unknown. With 0 bases removed from V and 3 bases from J, the gap between germline ends came to 14 bases. CDR3 length equals 16 residues. From germline, CDR1 is MDHEN and CDR2 SYDVKM. The method was immunoSEQ multiplex PCR; TCRdb's version includes in-frame clones alone and lacks a portion of them. Here the sample spans 75,000 to 100,000 clones, about nine tenths being singletons. This specimen belongs to a study of OX40 agonist ivuxolimab in advanced cancers. The wider study: Ivuxolimab, an agonist antibody against OX40 (CD134), was given to patients. Previous treatment with anti-PD-1, anti-PD-L1 or anti-CTLA-4 therapy was allowed; 40% had received some.

Whole-study results and caveats: CD4+ and CD8+ blood T cells expanded clonally by week 6 at 0.1 to 3.0 mg/kg.

The TCR was taken from an adult with an advanced solid tumor such as melanoma, head and neck, liver or kidney cancer. The chain is built from TRBV28 and TRBJ2-5; tentatively, D is TRBD2 (6 bases). Specimen: CD4+ or CD8+ T cells sorted from blood, collected in a trial of the OX40 agonist ivuxolimab. CDR3 nucleotides: TGTGCCAGCAGTTTATGGGCGGGGCCCGCCGAAGAGACCCAGTACTTC. Protein: CASSLWAGPAEETQYF.